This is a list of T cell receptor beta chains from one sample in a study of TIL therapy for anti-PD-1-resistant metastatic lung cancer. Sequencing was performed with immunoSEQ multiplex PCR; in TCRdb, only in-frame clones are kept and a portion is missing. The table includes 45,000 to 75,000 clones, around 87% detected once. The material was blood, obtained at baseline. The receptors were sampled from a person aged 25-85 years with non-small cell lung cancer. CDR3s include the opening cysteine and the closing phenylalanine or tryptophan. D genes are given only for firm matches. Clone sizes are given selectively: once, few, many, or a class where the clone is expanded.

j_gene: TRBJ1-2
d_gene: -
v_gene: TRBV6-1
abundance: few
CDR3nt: TGTGCCAGCAGTGAGACAGCCTTCTATGGCTACACCTTC
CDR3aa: CASSETAFYGYTF

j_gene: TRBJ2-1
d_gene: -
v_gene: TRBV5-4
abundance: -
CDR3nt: TGTGCCAGCAGCCCCAGCTTAAAACATGAGCAGTTCTTC
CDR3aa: CASSPSLKHEQFF

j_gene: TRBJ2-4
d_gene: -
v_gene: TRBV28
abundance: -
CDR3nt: TGTGCCAGCAGTTTAGCCAAAAACATTCAGTACTTC
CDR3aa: CASSLAKNIQYF

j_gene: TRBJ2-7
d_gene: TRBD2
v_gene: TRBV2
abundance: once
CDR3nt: TGTGCCAGCAGTGTAGGTGCTAGCGGGACCTACGAGCAGTACTTC
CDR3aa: CASSVGASGTYEQYF

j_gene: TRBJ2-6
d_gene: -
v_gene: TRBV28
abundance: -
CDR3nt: TGTGCCAGCAGTTCCACAGGGTCTGGGGCCAACGTCCTGACTTTC
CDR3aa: CASSSTGSGANVLTF

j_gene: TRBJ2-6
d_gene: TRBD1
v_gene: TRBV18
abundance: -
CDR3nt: TGTGCCAGCTCGACAGGGGGGAACTCTCCTGGGGCCAACGTCCTGACTTTC
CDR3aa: CASSTGGNSPGANVLTF

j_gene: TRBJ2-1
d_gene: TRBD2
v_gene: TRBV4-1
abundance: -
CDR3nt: TGCGCCAGCAGCCCGCCGGGACTAGCGGGGGGGCCTGGCTACAATGAGCAGTTCTTC
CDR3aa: CASSPPGLAGGPGYNEQFF

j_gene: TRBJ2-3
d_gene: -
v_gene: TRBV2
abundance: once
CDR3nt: TGTGCCAGCAGTGGAGGTACGGCTGGGGATACGCAGTATTTT
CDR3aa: CASSGGTAGDTQYF

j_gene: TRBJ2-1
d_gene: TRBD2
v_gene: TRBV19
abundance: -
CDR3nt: TGTGCCAGTAGTATAGCTCCCACTAGCGGGGGGGCAGGTGAGCAGTTCTTC
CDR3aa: CASSIAPTSGGAGEQFF

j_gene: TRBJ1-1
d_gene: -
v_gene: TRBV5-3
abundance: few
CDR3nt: TGTGCCAGAAGCCCAACGACTGAAGCTTTCTTT
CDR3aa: CARSPTTEAFF

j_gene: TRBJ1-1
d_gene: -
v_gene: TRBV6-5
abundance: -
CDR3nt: TGTGCCAGCAGTTACGGGTTTGGGGGGGGAGCTTTCTTT
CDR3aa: CASSYGFGGGAFF

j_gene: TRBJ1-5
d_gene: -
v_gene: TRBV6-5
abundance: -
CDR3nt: TGTGCCAGCAGTTTGGACAGTCTCAATCAGCCCCAGCATTTT
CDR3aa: CASSLDSLNQPQHF

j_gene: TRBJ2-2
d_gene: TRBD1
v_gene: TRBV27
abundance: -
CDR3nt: TGTGCCAGCAGTCTAAGGGACAGAGTCGGCACCGGGGAGCTGTTTTTT
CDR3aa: CASSLRDRVGTGELFF

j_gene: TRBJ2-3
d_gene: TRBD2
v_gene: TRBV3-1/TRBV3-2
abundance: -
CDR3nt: TGTGCCAGCAGCCACCTGACTAGCGGGGGGGCTGAAGATACGCAGTATTTT
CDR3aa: CASSHLTSGGAEDTQYF

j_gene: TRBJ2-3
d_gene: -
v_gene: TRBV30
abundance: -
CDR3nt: TGTGCCTGGAGTGTAGGAGGGGGGAAGTATTTT
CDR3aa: CAWSVGGGKYF

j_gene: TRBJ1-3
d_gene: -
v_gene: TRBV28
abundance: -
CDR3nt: TGTGCCAGCAGTGGGGGAAGGCCTGGAAACACCATATATTTT
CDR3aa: CASSGGRPGNTIYF

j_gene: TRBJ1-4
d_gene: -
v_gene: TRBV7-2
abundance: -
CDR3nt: TGTGCCAGCAGCGGATCCCCCGGACGGGCGGGGGAAAAACTGTTTTTT
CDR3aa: CASSGSPGRAGEKLFF

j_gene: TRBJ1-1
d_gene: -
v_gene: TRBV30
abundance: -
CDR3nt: TGTGCCTGGAGGGAACAGGTTACTAGGGCTGAAGCTTTCTTT
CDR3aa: CAWREQVTRAEAFF

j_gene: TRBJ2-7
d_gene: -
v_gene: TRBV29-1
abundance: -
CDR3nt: TGCAGCGTCGGAACAGGAGCCCTTGGGCAGTACTTC
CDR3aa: CSVGTGALGQYF

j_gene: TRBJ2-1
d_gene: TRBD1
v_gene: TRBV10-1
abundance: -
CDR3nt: TGCGCCAGCAGTGAGAGGCAGGGGGACTACAATGAGCAGTTCTTC
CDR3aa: CASSERQGDYNEQFF

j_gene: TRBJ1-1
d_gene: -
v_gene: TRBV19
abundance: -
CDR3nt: TGTGCCAGTAGTATCGGGGGGACCAACACTGAAGCTTTCTTT
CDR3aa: CASSIGGTNTEAFF

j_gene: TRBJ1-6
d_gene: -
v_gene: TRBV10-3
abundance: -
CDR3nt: TGTGCCATCAGTGAGTCAGGAAATAATTCACCCCTCCACTTT
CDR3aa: CAISESGNNSPLHF